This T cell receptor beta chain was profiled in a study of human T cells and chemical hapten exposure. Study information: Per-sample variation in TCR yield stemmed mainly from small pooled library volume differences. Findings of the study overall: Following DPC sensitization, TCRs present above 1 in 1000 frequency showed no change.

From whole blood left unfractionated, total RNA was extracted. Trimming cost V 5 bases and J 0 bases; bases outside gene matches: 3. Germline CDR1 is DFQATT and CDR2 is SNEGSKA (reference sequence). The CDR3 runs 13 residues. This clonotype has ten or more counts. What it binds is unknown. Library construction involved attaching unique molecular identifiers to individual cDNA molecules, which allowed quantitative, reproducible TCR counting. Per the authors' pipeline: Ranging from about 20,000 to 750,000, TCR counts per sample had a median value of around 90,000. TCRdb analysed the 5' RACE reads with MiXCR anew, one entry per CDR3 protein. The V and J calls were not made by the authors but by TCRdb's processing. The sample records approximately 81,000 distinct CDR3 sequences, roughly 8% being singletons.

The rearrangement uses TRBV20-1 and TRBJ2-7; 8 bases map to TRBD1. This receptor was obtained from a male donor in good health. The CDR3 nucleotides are TGCAGTGCTCCGGACAGGGCCTCCTACGAGCAGTACTTC. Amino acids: CSAPDRASYEQYF.